This T cell receptor beta chain was observed in a study of T cell responses to AZD1222 COVID-19 vaccine (dated by TCRdb to about 2021). Broadly, across the study: A total of more than 230 trial participants underwent TCR sequencing, of whom around 200 received two doses of AZD1222 and roughly 25 received two doses of the MenACWY control vaccine. Enrollment into the trials was organized by age into subgroups of 18-55, 56-69 and 70-plus years, and those subgroups contained roughly 150, 30 and 60 TCR-sequenced participants, respectively.

The CDR3 runs 15 residues from the cysteine to the phenylalanine. Here the CDR3 DNA is all that survives: 45 bases in frame from base 1. CDR1 is given as SGHAT and CDR2 as FQNNGV, both from the germline V gene. Here V drops 5 bases and J drops 2 bases, and the junction holds 6 bases not matched to any gene. Summary of the overall study and its limitations: Spike-specific TCR breadth and depth rose significantly after two AZD1222 doses compared with day 0 and with MenACWY recipients. Participants were mostly white British and included more females than males, and it was suggested by the authors that clonal diversity may have been underestimated. The whole spike protein was spanned by vaccine-associated CD4 TCRs, and dominant responses were seen in regions 160-218 and 743-854. No day 14 peak-response samples were available, so repertoires were characterized only after the peak T cell response. In the small 56-69-year group, the increase in depth fell short of significance, most likely because of low power. Nearly half of unique spike-specific TCRs reportedly recognized epitopes outside regions mutated in the B.1.351 and B.1.1.7 variants. Conclusions about previously exposed vaccinees are limited because only 5 or 6 AZD1222 recipients were SARS-CoV-2 seropositive at baseline.

Reading the label with the study, this specimen's time point is: about 28 days (+/-7) after the second vaccine dose. AZD1222 recipients given second doses at about 4 weeks or at about 12 weeks were pooled, since spike-specific TCR depth and breadth were not found to differ between the two schedules. The vaccinee samples were drawn from two UK trials, COV001 and COV002, one of which was a single-blind randomized controlled phase 2/3 trial testing AZD1222 (ChAdOx1 nCoV-19) in healthy adults. For TCRbeta chain sequencing, PBMC samples were collected from trial participants at day 0 and at day 28 after the second dose. Details on this clone: The specificity of this receptor is unknown. Base quality data are lacking; no much larger clone is found one base away.

The CDR3 regions of human TCRbeta chains were analyzed by immunosequencing. As for the original processing: TCRs in the repertoires were matched against a reference library of SARS-CoV-2-specific TCRs that had been generated with the MIRA antigen-specificity platform. Breadth meant the fraction of unique TCRs that were SARS-CoV-2-associated, whereas depth meant the fraction of total T cells that were SARS-CoV-2-associated. Each spike-specific TCR was assigned to its reactive spike region and to a CD4 or CD8 class using the MIRA data. Log10-transformed breadth and depth values were compared by one-way ANOVA with Sidak's multiple comparisons tests. Imported from immuneACCESS, the table was reduced by TCRdb to in-frame sequences with V and J called. These copies leave out some clones; in studies compared against another copy, an unresolved V gene accounts for under half, and the cause of the remainder is not known. That table gives V, J and clone size, and the DNA gave D and trimming. This sample is represented by around 120,000 clones; approximately 82% of them were singletons. Approximately 26% of the sample belongs to the ten largest clones.

This TCR came from an adult who received the AZD1222 COVID-19 vaccine. Source: peripheral blood, taken 28 days after the second AZD1222 dose. The sequence joins TRBV11-2 to TRBJ2-3, with 8 bases in between that match TRBD1. At the DNA level, the sequence is TGTGCCAGCAGCCTGCGGACAGGGTTCACAGATACGCAGTATTTT. Its translation reads: CASSLRTGFTDTQYF.